This TCR beta chain was profiled in a study of cytomegalovirus exposure and HLA in healthy donors. In the study overall: Within the Caucasian-associated ancestry cluster were 65% to 85% of the approximately 400 genotyped donors.

The PCR used 60 Vbeta and 13 Jbeta primers. The table came from immunoSEQ multiplex PCR; TCRdb's copy has only in-frame clones and leaves some out. The sample lists about 130,000 clones; roughly 75% were seen once. This clone occurred a few times. Its cognate antigen is unknown. Overall study results and limits: About 90% or about 30% of the time was how often most TCR beta V segments were productive, according to an earlier analysis. As a later analysis showed, several of the most significant clusters appeared to be linked to common viral pathogens.

With 0 bases removed from V and 5 bases from J, the gap between germline ends came to 10 bases. CDR3 length: 14 residues. CDR1 ENHRY and CDR2 SYGVKD come from the germline V gene. The chain joins TRBV10-3 to TRBJ1-1; D remains unclear. The sequenced material came from PBMCs. This receptor was identified in a woman in her fifties or sixties in good health and CMV-seronegative. DNA of the CDR3: TGTGCCATCAGTGAGTCGGAGGGTTGGACTGAAGCTTTCTTT. It codes for CAISESEGWTEAFF.